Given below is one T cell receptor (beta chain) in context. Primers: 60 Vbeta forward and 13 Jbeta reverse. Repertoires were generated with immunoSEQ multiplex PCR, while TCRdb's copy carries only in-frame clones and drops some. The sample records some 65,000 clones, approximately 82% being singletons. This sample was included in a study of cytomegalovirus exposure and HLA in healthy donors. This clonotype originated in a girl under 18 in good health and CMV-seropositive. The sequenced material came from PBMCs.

CDR3 in DNA: TGTGCCAGCAGTTTAACAGTTGGCTCTGGAAACACCATATATTTT. This sequence encodes CASSLTVGSGNTIYF. The genes are TRBV6-5 and TRBJ1-3; no definite D call. CDR1 and CDR2 (germline): MNHEY, SVGAGI. The CDR3 length is 15 residues. V lost 4 bases to trimming and J lost 0 bases, with 10 bases between them.